This note documents a single T cell receptor (beta chain) sequence. Antigen unknown. The authors isolated CD4+ T cells after 10 days of culture. In the cultures, half the medium was exchanged for IL-2 medium on days 3 and 7. This entry is derived from a study of vaccination effects on CD4 cells after COVID-19. The wider study: All study participants received two doses of BNT162b2 or mRNA-1273 vaccine. At 16 days and one week before vaccination, a couple of convalescent patients gave samples.

Generated by immunoSEQ multiplex PCR, the TCRdb table keeps only in-frame clones and is missing some. The sample consists of more than 40,000 clones, roughly three quarters of them appearing once. V was shortened by 3 bases and J by 3 bases, with 17 bases between the two germline ends. The CDR3 contains 16 residues. Germline loops: CDR1 MDHEN, CDR2 SYDVKM. Specimen: CD4+ T cells from PBMCs cultured without peptide, collected before COVID-19 vaccination. This sequence was found in a human donor who had a prior SARS-CoV-2 infection. J is TRBJ1-1 and V is TRBV28, with D perhaps TRBD1 (6 bases). CDR3 in amino acids: CASSLMGGAGDTEAFF. The CDR3 nucleotides are TGTGCCAGCAGTTTGATGGGTGGGGCAGGGGACACTGAAGCTTTCTTT.